These 2 T cell receptor beta chains came from one sample sequenced in a study of blood T cell repertoires in COVID-19. The table came from immunoSEQ multiplex PCR; TCRdb's copy has only in-frame clones and leaves some out. Altogether 60,000 or so clones are present, approximately 84% being singletons, with the ten largest covering about 3.4%. The sequenced material came from peripheral blood. All receptors come from a man in his fifties or sixties with acute or convalescent COVID-19.

This rearrangement joins TRBV6-6 to TRBJ1-5, with D maybe TRBD1 (6 bases). The germline gives CDR1 MNHNY, CDR2 SVGAGI (reference sequence). The CDR3 has 15 amino acids. Between the trimmed V and J ends, which lost 4 bases and 6 bases, there was a span of 16 bases. The CDR3: CASSSSQGMGQPQHF. CDR3 DNA sequence: TGTGCCAGCAGTTCCTCGCAGGGGATGGGTCAGCCCCAGCATTTT.

The chain combines TRBV30 with TRBJ1-2; D may be TRBD1 (6 bases). V dropped 7 bases and J dropped 3 bases, with 27 bases sitting between them. Per the germline V gene, CDR1 is GTSNPN and CDR2 is SVGIG (reference sequence). The CDR3 contains 17 residues. The CDR3, as DNA: TGTGCCTCCCGCTGGGCAGACTTCACTTCAGGGGACTATGGCTACACCTTC. It translates to CASRWADFTSGDYGYTF.